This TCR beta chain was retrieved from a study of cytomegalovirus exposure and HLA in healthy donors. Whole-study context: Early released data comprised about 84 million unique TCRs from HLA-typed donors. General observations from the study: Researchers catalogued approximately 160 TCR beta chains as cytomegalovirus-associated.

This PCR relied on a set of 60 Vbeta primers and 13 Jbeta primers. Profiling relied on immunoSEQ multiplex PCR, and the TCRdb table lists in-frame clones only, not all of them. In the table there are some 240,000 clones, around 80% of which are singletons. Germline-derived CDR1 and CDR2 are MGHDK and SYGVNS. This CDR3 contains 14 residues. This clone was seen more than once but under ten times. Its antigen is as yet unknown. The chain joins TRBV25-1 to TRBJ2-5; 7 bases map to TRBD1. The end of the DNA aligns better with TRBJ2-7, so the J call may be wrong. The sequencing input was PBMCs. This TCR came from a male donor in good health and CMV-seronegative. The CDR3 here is CASSVQGESYEQYF. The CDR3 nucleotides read TGTGCCAGCAGTGTCCAGGGGGAAAGCTACGAGCAGTACTTC.